The table lists the clone carrying this TCR beta chain with a few counts. TCRdb fed the RT-PCR reads into MiXCR, producing one record per CDR3 protein. The sample holds about 960,000 distinct CDR3 sequences, about 20% seen once. This record belongs to a study of patients and donors after allogeneic stem cell transplantation. V gave up 5 bases and J gave up 4 bases, with 15 bases separating them. The CDR3 loop spans 15 amino acids. From germline, CDR1 is SEHNR and CDR2 FQNEAQ (reference sequence). The clonotype originates from a human donor who was either an allogeneic HSCT recipient or a stem cell or donor lymphocyte infusion donor (not recorded which). It is not recorded whose cells these are; they may come from a transplant donor. The V gene is TRBV7-9, the J gene TRBJ2-1, with D maybe TRBD2 (5 bases). Sequencing was done on a sample of blood, either unsorted or a sorted T cell fraction (not recorded which). The CDR3 bases are TGTGCCAGCAGCCCCCCCTCGAGAGGGTACAATGAGCAGTTCTTC. Protein: CASSPPSRGYNEQFF.